The 30 T cell receptor beta chains presented below share a single source sample, sequenced in a study of response to subunit inactivated influenza vaccine. Each CDR3 protein gets one entry after TCRdb re-called the RT-PCR reads with MiXCR. The sample holds approximately 500,000 distinct CDR3 sequences, about 14% seen once. The material was PBMCs from blood, obtained 11 to 12 days after vaccination. These receptors all come from a man aged 50-59 years who received an inactivated influenza vaccine.

A few counts support this clonotype. This sequence joins TRBV12-3 or TRBV12-4 and TRBJ2-7; 11 bases are shared with TRBD2. With V trimmed by 4 bases and J by 3 bases, 5 bases remained unmatched. The CDR3 is 15 residues long. This CDR3 reads CASSSGLAAGYEQYF. DNA of the CDR3: TGTGCCAGCAGTTCGGGACTAGCGGCGGGCTACGAGCAGTACTTC.

This clonotype was seen only a few times. The chain recombines TRBV5-1 with TRBJ2-2; TRBD2 aligns across 11 bases. V shed 7 bases, J shed 5 bases, and the junction held 13 bases outside the gene matches. The V gene's germline CDR1 is SGHRS and CDR2 YFSETQ. This CDR3 comprises 17 residues. The CDR3 DNA follows: TGCGCCAGCCGACGGTCTAGCGGGAGGCTTATTACCGGGGAGCTGTTTTTT. Its translation is CASRRSSGRLITGELFF.

This clonotype turned up a few times. The V gene is TRBV10-3, the J gene TRBJ2-3, with D perhaps TRBD1 (6 bases). Germline V gives CDR1 ENHRY, CDR2 SYGVKD. The germline V and J ends were trimmed by 6 bases and 0 bases, with 19 bases remaining between them. The CDR3 covers 17 residues. The CDR3 coding sequence is TGTGCCATCAGCTTCTCCAAGGGACACTCTAGCACAGATACGCAGTATTTT. It is translated as CAISFSKGHSSTDTQYF.

This clonotype was detected only a few times. The V call is TRBV28, the J call TRBJ2-7; possibly TRBD1 for D (5 bases). Between the trimmed V and J ends, which lost 6 bases and 3 bases, there was a span of 12 bases. Germline CDR1 is MDHEN and CDR2 is SYDVKM. This CDR3 comprises 13 residues. CDR3 amino acids: CASRTGHLYEQYF. CDR3 in DNA: TGTGCCAGCAGAACCGGACACCTCTACGAGCAGTACTTC.

This clonotype came up many times. This sequence joins TRBV12-3 or TRBV12-4 and TRBJ2-7, with D perhaps TRBD1 (5 bases). The CDR3 extends over 14 amino acids. Trimming took off 0 bases at V and 0 bases at J, with 6 bases between the two ends. Written as DNA, the CDR3 is TGTGCCAGCAGTTTAGCCAGGGACTCCTACGAGCAGTACTTC. Residues: CASSLARDSYEQYF.

By sample fraction, this clonotype is medium-sized. V is TRBV7-9 and J is TRBJ2-1; D perhaps matches TRBD1 (5 bases). The CDR3 spans 11 residues. CDR1 SEHNR and CDR2 FQNEAQ come from the germline V gene (reference sequence). V shed 5 bases and J shed 13 bases, with 12 bases lying between them. In DNA, the CDR3 is TGTGCCAGCAGCGTGGGGCCCTTTCAGTTCTTC. Translation gives CASSVGPFQFF.

This clonotype was recorded a few times. The chain links TRBV15 to TRBJ1-1; D is unresolved. This CDR3 is built from 16 residues. CDR1 is LNHNV and CDR2 is YYDKDF in the germline V gene (reference sequence). Between the trimmed V and J ends, which lost 0 bases and 1 base, there was a span of 12 bases. CDR3 bases: TGTGCCACCAGCAGAGATAGAACAAGGTCGAACACTGAAGCTTTCTTT. Translation gives CATSRDRTRSNTEAFF.

The chain couples TRBV30 to TRBJ2-7; 11 nucleotides agree with TRBD2. Germline CDR1 reads GTSNPN; CDR2 reads SVGIG (reference sequence). The V gene end was trimmed by 4 bases and the J gene end by 1 base; junction bases not matched to a gene: 15. The CDR3 runs to 18 residues. CDR3: CAWNGQGLADFISYEQYF. Written as DNA, the CDR3 is TGTGCCTGGAACGGACAGGGACTAGCGGACTTCATTTCCTACGAGCAGTACTTC.

There are a few counts of this clonotype. The rearrangement uses TRBV4-3 and TRBJ2-2, with D uncertain. Trimming removed 4 bases at V and 5 bases at J, with 14 bases between. This CDR3 region has 15 residues. Per germline, CDR1 LGHNA and CDR2 YSLEER. CDR3 DNA sequence: TGCGCCAGCAGCCGAGATACCGGGTGGACCGGGGAGCTGTTTTTT. As protein: CASSRDTGWTGELFF.

V usage is TRBV28 and J usage is TRBJ2-1; 9 bases map to TRBD2. V was pared by 6 bases and J by 6 bases, with 9 bases of the junction left unmatched. This CDR3 region has 15 residues. In germline, CDR1 is MDHEN, CDR2 SYDVKM. The CDR3: CASSQRGVAFNEQFF. CDR3 nucleotides: TGTGCCAGCAGCCAGCGGGGGGTTGCGTTCAATGAGCAGTTCTTC.

The chain employs TRBV5-5 and TRBJ2-1; tentative D call: TRBD1 (6 bases). V was pared by 1 base and J by 2 bases, with 10 bases between. Germline CDR1 is SGHKS and CDR2 is YYEKEE (reference sequence). The CDR3 covers 15 residues. In nucleotides, the CDR3 is TGTGCCAGCAGCTTGACAGGGATCACCTACAATGAGCAGTTCTTC. Amino acid sequence: CASSLTGITYNEQFF.

This clonotype was detected ten times or more. This chain uses TRBV29-1 with TRBJ2-5, with 8 bases identical to TRBD1. V trimming: 4 bases; J trimming: 4 bases; junction bases outside the gene matches: 8. CDR3 length: 14 amino acids. Germline assignment: CDR1 SQVTM and CDR2 ANQGSEA. The chain's CDR3 is CSVGKNRGSETQYF. The CDR3 DNA reads TGCAGCGTTGGAAAGAACAGGGGGTCAGAGACCCAGTACTTC.

This clonotype was seen a handful of times. The V call is TRBV11-2, the J call TRBJ2-1; no definite D call. The CDR3 consists of 14 residues. The germline V and J ends were trimmed by 4 bases and 7 bases, with 14 bases remaining between them. CDR1 is SGHAT, CDR2 FQNNGV, per germline. The CDR3 protein is CASSSPILRNEQFF. The CDR3 DNA is TGTGCCAGCAGCTCCCCTATCCTCCGAAATGAGCAGTTCTTC. Full variable domain (missing parts from reference TRBV11-2 and TRBJ2-1): EAGVAQSPRYKIIEKRQSVAFWCNPISGHATLYWYQQILGQGPKLLIQFQNNGVVDDSQLPKDRFSAERLKGVDSTLKIQPAKLEDSAVYLCASSSPILRNEQFFGPGTRLTVL.

V usage is TRBV2 and J usage is TRBJ2-3; no reliable D call. CDR3 length: 15 residues. With 3 bases removed from V and 2 bases from J, the gap between germline ends came to 12 bases. The germline V gene has CDR1 SNHLY and CDR2 FYNNEI. CDR3 sequence reads: CASSDSLYPTDTQYF. CDR3 nucleotide sequence: TGTGCCAGCAGTGACAGTCTGTATCCCACAGATACGCAGTATTTT. Using reference TRBV2 and TRBJ2-3 for the parts outside the CDR3, the full variable domain is EPEVTQTPSHQVTQMGQEVILRCVPISNHLYFYWYRQILGQKVEFLVSFYNNEISEKSEIFDDQFSVERPDGSNFTLKIRSTKLEDSAMYFCASSDSLYPTDTQYFGPGTRLTVL.

The CDR3 region has the DNA TGTGCCAGCAGCCCTACCTTGGACAGGGGAAACACCATATATTTT. This sequence encodes CASSPTLDRGNTIYF. This sequence joins TRBV14 and TRBJ1-3, with 7 bases matching TRBD1. The CDR3 extends over 15 amino acids. The J segment lost 4 bases and the V segment lost 4 bases, leaving 7 bases of the junction unmatched. Germline-derived CDR1 and CDR2 are SGHDN and FVKESK. Looking up the rest from reference TRBV14 and TRBJ1-3 gives the full variable domain: EAGVTQFPSHSVIEKGQTVTLRCDPISGHDNLYWYRRVMGKEIKFLLHFVKESKQDESGMPNNRFLAERTGGTYSTLKVQPAELEDSGVYFCASSPTLDRGNTIYFGEGSWLTVV.

The V and J genes are TRBV20-1 and TRBJ2-2, with TRBD1 matching 8 bases. Germline lookup yields CDR1 DFQATT and CDR2 SNEGSKA (reference sequence). The CDR3 is 15 amino acids. V was pared by 0 bases and J by 7 bases, with 7 bases of the junction left unmatched. CDR3 sequence reads: CSARDVQGAVGELFF. CDR3 DNA: TGCAGTGCTAGAGATGTCCAGGGGGCGGTCGGGGAGCTGTTTTTT.

The rearrangement uses TRBV25-1 and TRBJ2-1; 7 bases are a match to TRBD2. Germline loops: CDR1 MGHDK, CDR2 SYGVNS. The CDR3 contains 12 residues. V lost 4 bases and J lost 9; bases outside the gene matches: 3. The CDR3 region has the DNA TGTGCCAGCAGTGTAGGGAGGGCTGAGCAGTTCTTC. Translating gives CASSVGRAEQFF.

The chain joins TRBV28 to TRBJ2-7, with 15 bases fitting TRBD2. V was clipped by 7 bases and J by 1 base; unmatched bases: 5. The CDR3 runs 16 residues. Germline assignment: CDR1 MDHEN and CDR2 SYDVKM. CDR3 sequence: CASKEGTSGRSYEQYF. The CDR3 DNA is TGTGCCAGCAAAGAAGGGACTAGCGGGAGGTCCTACGAGCAGTACTTC.

This clonotype appeared once. The chain links TRBV10-3 to TRBJ2-5; D perhaps matches TRBD2 (5 bases). Trimming removed 9 bases at V and 4 bases at J, with 12 bases between. The CDR3 contains 12 residues. Germline V gene lookup returns CDR1 ENHRY and CDR2 SYGVKD. CDR3 in DNA: TGTGCCATTGCAGCTAGCCGAGAGACCCAGTACTTC. It yields the protein CAIAASRETQYF.

This clonotype was detected a few times. This chain connects TRBV25-1 to TRBJ1-3; D possibly corresponds to TRBD1 (6 bases). CDR1 is MGHDK and CDR2 is SYGVNS in the germline V gene. CDR3 length: 15 residues. V dropped 7 bases and J dropped 3 bases, with 16 bases sitting between them. Here the CDR3 reads CASTPLTGDGNTIYF. CDR3 bases: TGTGCCAGCACCCCTTTGACAGGTGATGGAAACACCATATATTTT. Together with reference TRBV25-1 and TRBJ1-3, the CDR3 gives the full variable domain: EADIYQTPRYLVIGTGKKITLECSQTMGHDKMYWYQQDPGMELHLIHYSYGVNSTEKGDLSSESTVSRIRTEHFPLTLESARPSHTSQYLCASTPLTGDGNTIYFGEGSWLTVV.

This clonotype was found many times. The V and J genes are TRBV11-2 and TRBJ2-3, with D tentatively TRBD1 or TRBD2 (5 bases each). The ends were cut back, 5 bases at V and 2 bases at J, with 26 bases in the middle. Germline loops: CDR1 SGHAT, CDR2 FQNNGV. There are 19 residues in the CDR3. The CDR3 loop is CASSAGTAPGTLFTDTQYF. CDR3 sequence (DNA): TGTGCCAGCAGCGCCGGGACGGCCCCCGGGACCTTATTCACAGATACGCAGTATTTT.

Many counts were recorded for this clonotype. This chain joins TRBV10-3 and TRBJ2-2; 8 bases are shared with TRBD2. Germline assignment: CDR1 ENHRY and CDR2 SYGVKD. The CDR3 runs to 17 residues. With V trimmed by 5 bases and J by 6 bases, 14 bases remained unmatched. The CDR3 DNA sequence: TGTGCCATCAGTATAGGGAAGCGGGAGAGGCTGGCCGGGGAGCTGTTTTTT. Encoded protein: CAISIGKRERLAGELFF.

The genes are TRBV6-1 and TRBJ2-7; tentatively, D is TRBD1 (6 bases). CDR1 MNHNS and CDR2 SASEGT come from the germline V gene. There are 13 residues in the CDR3. V shed 6 bases and J shed 3 bases, with 12 bases lying between them. CDR3 sequence: CASSPGHFYEQYF. As DNA, the CDR3 is TGTGCCAGCAGCCCGGGACACTTCTACGAGCAGTACTTC.

This clonotype turned up a few times. The chain employs TRBV5-1 and TRBJ1-4; 7 positions agree with TRBD1. Germline V gene lookup returns CDR1 SGHRS and CDR2 YFSETQ. V dropped 0 bases and J dropped 0; count of bases not matched to a gene: 2. The CDR3 totals 16 residues. The CDR3 sequence: CASSLEGGATNEKLFF. The CDR3 coding sequence is TGCGCCAGCAGCTTGGAAGGGGGCGCAACTAATGAAAAACTGTTTTTT. The full variable domain, in which reference TRBV5-1 and TRBJ1-4 provide the parts outside the CDR3, is KAGVTQTPRYLIKTRGQQVTLSCSPISGHRSVSWYQQTPGQGLQFLFEYFSETQRNKGNFPGRFSGRQFSNSRSEMNVSTLELGDSALYLCASSLEGGATNEKLFFGSGTQLSVL.

This clonotype was seen more than once but under ten times. This chain links TRBV28 with TRBJ1-6; D is uncertain. The CDR3 spans 13 residues. Germline CDR1 is MDHEN and CDR2 is SYDVKM. V lost 3 bases, J lost 5 bases, and 5 bases lay in between. The CDR3 DNA reads TGTGCCAGCAGTTTTCTAAATAATTCACCCCTCCACTTT. It is translated as CASSFLNNSPLHF.

Here the CDR3 reads CASSLVGLTEAFF. The CDR3 DNA is TGTGCCAGCAGCTTGGTAGGCCTCACTGAAGCTTTCTTT. This chain links TRBV5-5 with TRBJ1-1, with D uncertain. CDR1 and CDR2 (germline): SGHKS, YYEKEE (reference sequence). CDR3 size: 13 residues. V dropped 0 bases and J dropped 4 bases, with 7 bases sitting between them.

This clonotype appeared a single time. In nucleotides, the CDR3 is TGCAGTGCTAGCGGGAGAGAGACCTACAATGAGCAGTTCTTC. The encoded protein is CSASGRETYNEQFF. This rearrangement joins TRBV20-1 to TRBJ2-1, with a weak D call TRBD2 (6 bases). Trimming stripped 3 bases from V and 2 bases from J, with 11 bases between. The CDR3 loop spans 14 amino acids. Germline V gene lookup returns CDR1 DFQATT and CDR2 SNEGSKA (reference sequence).

V usage is TRBV7-2 and J usage is TRBJ2-3; 7 positions agree with TRBD2. J was trimmed by 0 bases and V by 3 bases; bases with no gene match: 3. This CDR3 is 15 amino acids long. CDR1 is SGHTA and CDR2 is FQGNSA in the germline V gene. The CDR3 loop reads CASSFRRGSTDTQYF. CDR3 coding DNA: TGTGCCAGCAGCTTTCGGCGGGGGAGCACAGATACGCAGTATTTT.

The chain recombines TRBV28 with TRBJ2-5, with D perhaps TRBD2 (5 bases). This CDR3 has 14 residues. CDR1 MDHEN and CDR2 SYDVKM come from the germline V gene. V lost 5 bases, J lost 3 bases, and 13 bases lay in between. This CDR3 is CASSPSGNEETQYF. CDR3 bases: TGTGCCAGCAGTCCCTCCGGGAACGAAGAGACCCAGTACTTC.

Regarding this clonotype: A much larger clone is a single base away; this may be a read error. The chain carries TRBV12-3 or TRBV12-4 and TRBJ2-7, with TRBD2 as a possible D gene (6 bases). This CDR3 region has 14 residues. V gave up 2 bases and J gave up 2 bases, with 10 bases separating them. The CDR3 protein is CASSLCSGTYEQYF. DNA of the CDR3: TGTGCCAGCAGTTTATGTAGCGGTACCTACGAGCAGTACTTC.